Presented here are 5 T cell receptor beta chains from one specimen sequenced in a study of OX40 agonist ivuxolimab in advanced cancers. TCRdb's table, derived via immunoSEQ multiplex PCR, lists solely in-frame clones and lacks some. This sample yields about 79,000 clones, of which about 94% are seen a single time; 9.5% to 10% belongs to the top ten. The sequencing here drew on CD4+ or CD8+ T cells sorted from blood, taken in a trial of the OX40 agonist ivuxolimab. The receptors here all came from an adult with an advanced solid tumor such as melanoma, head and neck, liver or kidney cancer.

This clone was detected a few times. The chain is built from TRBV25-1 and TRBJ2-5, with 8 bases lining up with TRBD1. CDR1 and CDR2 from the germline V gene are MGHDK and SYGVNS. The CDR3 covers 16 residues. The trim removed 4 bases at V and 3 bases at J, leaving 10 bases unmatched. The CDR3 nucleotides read TGTGCCAGCAGTGGTCAGGACAGGGTATCGGAAGAGACCCAGTACTTC. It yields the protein CASSGQDRVSEETQYF.

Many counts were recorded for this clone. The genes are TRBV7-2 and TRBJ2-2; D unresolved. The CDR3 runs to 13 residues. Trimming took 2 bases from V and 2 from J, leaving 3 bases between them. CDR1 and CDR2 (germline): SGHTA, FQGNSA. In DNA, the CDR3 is TGTGCCAGCAGCTTAACCAACACCGGGGAGCTGTTTTTT. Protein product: CASSLTNTGELFF.

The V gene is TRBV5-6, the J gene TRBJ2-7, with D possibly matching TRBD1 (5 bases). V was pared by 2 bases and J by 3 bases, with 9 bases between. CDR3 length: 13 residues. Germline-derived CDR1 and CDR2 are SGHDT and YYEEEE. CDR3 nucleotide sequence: TGTGCCAGCAGCTTAGGGGCCTACTACGAGCAGTACTTC. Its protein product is CASSLGAYYEQYF.

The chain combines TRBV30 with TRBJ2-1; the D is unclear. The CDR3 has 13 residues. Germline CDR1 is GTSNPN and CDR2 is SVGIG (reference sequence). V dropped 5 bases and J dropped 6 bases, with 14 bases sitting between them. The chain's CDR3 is CAWAHGGVNEQFF. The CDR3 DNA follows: TGTGCCTGGGCCCACGGTGGGGTCAATGAGCAGTTCTTC.

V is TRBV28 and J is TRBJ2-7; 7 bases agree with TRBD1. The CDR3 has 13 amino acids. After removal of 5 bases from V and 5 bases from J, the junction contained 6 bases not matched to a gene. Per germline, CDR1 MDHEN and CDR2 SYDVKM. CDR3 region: CASSTFTGDEQYF. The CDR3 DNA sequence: TGTGCCAGCAGTACCTTCACAGGGGACGAGCAGTACTTC.